This T cell receptor (beta chain) derives from a study of blood T cell repertoires in COVID-19. Study overall: T cells, B-cell-depleted T cells, or PBMCs supplied cDNA or gDNA.

Authors' data handling: Reference gene primer amplification in the assay estimated nucleated cell counts. TCRdb keeps only in-frame clones here, not all; method: immunoSEQ multiplex PCR. D and trimming come from the DNA, and the V and J calls and clone size come from that table. The table lists around 160,000 clones, 70% to 90% of them singletons. Sequencing used peripheral blood. The sequence was collected from a man aged 60 to 69 with acute or convalescent COVID-19.

This CDR3 is CASRPGTGGALSLYEQYF. As DNA, the CDR3 is TGCGCCAGTAGACCCGGGACAGGGGGCGCGTTGTCCCTCTACGAGCAGTACTTC. V gene TRBV5-1 combines with J gene TRBJ2-7; 12 bases fit TRBD1. Trimming at V came to 8 bases and at J to 3 bases, leaving 18 bases not matched to a gene. Germline-derived CDR1 and CDR2 are SGHRS and YFSETQ. The CDR3 sequence is 18 residues long.